Listed here are 5 T cell receptor beta chains from one sample, sequenced in a study of T cells in Graves' hyperthyroidism and ophthalmopathy. Template material for amplifying TCR beta CDR3 regions consisted of RNA transcripts. With the HTBI primer set, the TCR CDR3 went through a first round of RT-PCR. One entry per CDR3 protein, called by TCRdb with MiXCR from the multiplex PCR reads. Of hundreds of thousands of distinct CDR3 sequences listed, roughly a quarter are singletons. The sequenced sample consisted of blood. The receptors were gathered from a woman under 40 with Graves' ophthalmopathy.

The chain employs TRBV28 and TRBJ1-1; 7 bases fit TRBD1. The CDR3 length is 16 residues. Germline V gene data show CDR1 as MDHEN and CDR2 as SYDVKM. V dropped 3 bases and J dropped 1; count of bases not matched to a gene: 8. In DNA form, the CDR3 reads TGTGCCAGCAGTTTTGGGGGCGACAGGGCGAACACTGAAGCTTTCTTT. It yields the protein CASSFGGDRANTEAFF.

The sample holds many counts of this clonotype. The rearrangement links TRBV18 to TRBJ1-2; TRBD1 matches at 7 bases. Trimming at V came to 3 bases and at J to 8 bases, leaving 6 bases not matched to a gene. The CDR3 spans 13 residues. Germline CDR1 is KGHSH and CDR2 is LQKENI. CDR3 coding DNA: TGTGCCAGCTCACCCGACAGGGAAAGGGGCTACACCTTC. Encoded protein: CASSPDRERGYTF.

The chain has TRBV12-3 or TRBV12-4 and TRBJ1-5; 8 nucleotides line up with TRBD1. V trimming: 5 bases; J trimming: 7 bases; junction bases outside the gene matches: 13. The CDR3 sequence is 16 residues long. DNA for the CDR3: TGTGCCAGCAGTCCGAACCCGGGACAGGATGGGCAGCCCCAGCATTTT. This encodes CASSPNPGQDGQPQHF.

This clonotype was seen only a few times. The chain joins TRBV7-2 to TRBJ1-2; no definite D call. Trimming took off 5 bases at V and 8 bases at J, with 15 bases between the two ends. The CDR3 length is 13 residues. The V gene's germline CDR1 is SGHTA and CDR2 FQGNSA. CDR3 sequence reads: CASSQDLRRGYTF. The CDR3, as DNA: TGTGCCAGCAGCCAGGACCTCCGGCGGGGCTACACCTTC. Together with reference TRBV7-2 and TRBJ1-2, the CDR3 gives the full variable domain: GAGVSQSPSNKVTEKGKDVELRCDPISGHTALYWYRQSLGQGLEFLIYFQGNSAPDKSGLPSDRFSAERTGGSVSTLTIQRTQQEDSAVYLCASSQDLRRGYTFGSGTRLTVV.

This sequence joins TRBV29-1 and TRBJ1-2; D is uncertain. V dropped 6 bases and J dropped 4 bases, with 12 bases sitting between them. Germline V lookup: CDR1 SQVTM, CDR2 ANQGSEA. The CDR3 totals 12 residues. DNA of the CDR3: TGCAGCGTGCCGGCCCCCCCCTATGGCTACACCTTC. Translation gives CSVPAPPYGYTF.